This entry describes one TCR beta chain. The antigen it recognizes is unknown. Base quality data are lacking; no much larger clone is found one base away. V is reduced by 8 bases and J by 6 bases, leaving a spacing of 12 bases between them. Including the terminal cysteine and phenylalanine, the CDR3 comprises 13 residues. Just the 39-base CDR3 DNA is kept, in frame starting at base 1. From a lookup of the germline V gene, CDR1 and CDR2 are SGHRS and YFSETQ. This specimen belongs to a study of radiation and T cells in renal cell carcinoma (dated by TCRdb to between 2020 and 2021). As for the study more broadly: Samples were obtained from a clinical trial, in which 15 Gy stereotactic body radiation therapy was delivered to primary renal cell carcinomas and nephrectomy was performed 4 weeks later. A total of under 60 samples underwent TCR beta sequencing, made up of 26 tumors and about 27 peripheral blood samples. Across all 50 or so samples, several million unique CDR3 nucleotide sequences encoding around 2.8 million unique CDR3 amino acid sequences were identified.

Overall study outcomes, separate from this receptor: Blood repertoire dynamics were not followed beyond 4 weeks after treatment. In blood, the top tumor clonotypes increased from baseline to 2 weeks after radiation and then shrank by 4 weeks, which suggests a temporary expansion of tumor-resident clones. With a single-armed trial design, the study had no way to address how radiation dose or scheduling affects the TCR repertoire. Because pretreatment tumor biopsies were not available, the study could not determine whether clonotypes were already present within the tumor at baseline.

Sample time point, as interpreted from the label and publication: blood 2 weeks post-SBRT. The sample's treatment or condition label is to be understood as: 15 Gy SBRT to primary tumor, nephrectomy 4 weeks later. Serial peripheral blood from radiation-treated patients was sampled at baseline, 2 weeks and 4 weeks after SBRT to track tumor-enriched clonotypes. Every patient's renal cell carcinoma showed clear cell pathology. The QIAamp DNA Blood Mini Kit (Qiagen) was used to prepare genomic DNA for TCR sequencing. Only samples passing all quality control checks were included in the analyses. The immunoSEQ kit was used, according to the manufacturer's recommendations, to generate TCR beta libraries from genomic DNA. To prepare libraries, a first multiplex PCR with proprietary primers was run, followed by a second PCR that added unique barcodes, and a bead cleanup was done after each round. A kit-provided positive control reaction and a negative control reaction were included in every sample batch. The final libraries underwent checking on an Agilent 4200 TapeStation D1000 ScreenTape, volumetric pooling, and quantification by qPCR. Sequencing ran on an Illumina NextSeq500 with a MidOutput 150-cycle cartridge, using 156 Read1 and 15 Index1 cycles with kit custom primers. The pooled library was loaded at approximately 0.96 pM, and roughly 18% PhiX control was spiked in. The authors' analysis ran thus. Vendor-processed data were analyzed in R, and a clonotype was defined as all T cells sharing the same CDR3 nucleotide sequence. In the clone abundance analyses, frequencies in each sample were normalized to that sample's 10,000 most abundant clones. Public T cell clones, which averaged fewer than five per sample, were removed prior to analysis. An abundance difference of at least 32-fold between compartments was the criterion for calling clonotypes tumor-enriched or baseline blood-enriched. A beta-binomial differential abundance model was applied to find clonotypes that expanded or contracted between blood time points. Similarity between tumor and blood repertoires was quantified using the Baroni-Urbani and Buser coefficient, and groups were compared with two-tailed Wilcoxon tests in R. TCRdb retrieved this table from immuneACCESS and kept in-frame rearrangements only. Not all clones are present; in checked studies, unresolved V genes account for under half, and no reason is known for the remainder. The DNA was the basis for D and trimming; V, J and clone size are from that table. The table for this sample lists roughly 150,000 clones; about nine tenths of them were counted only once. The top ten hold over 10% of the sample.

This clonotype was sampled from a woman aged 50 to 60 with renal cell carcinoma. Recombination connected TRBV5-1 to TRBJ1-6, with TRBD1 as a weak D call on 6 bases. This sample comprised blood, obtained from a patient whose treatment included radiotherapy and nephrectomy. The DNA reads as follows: TGCGCCAGTCAGACAGGCAGTAATTCACCCCTCCACTTT. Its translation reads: CASQTGSNSPLHF.